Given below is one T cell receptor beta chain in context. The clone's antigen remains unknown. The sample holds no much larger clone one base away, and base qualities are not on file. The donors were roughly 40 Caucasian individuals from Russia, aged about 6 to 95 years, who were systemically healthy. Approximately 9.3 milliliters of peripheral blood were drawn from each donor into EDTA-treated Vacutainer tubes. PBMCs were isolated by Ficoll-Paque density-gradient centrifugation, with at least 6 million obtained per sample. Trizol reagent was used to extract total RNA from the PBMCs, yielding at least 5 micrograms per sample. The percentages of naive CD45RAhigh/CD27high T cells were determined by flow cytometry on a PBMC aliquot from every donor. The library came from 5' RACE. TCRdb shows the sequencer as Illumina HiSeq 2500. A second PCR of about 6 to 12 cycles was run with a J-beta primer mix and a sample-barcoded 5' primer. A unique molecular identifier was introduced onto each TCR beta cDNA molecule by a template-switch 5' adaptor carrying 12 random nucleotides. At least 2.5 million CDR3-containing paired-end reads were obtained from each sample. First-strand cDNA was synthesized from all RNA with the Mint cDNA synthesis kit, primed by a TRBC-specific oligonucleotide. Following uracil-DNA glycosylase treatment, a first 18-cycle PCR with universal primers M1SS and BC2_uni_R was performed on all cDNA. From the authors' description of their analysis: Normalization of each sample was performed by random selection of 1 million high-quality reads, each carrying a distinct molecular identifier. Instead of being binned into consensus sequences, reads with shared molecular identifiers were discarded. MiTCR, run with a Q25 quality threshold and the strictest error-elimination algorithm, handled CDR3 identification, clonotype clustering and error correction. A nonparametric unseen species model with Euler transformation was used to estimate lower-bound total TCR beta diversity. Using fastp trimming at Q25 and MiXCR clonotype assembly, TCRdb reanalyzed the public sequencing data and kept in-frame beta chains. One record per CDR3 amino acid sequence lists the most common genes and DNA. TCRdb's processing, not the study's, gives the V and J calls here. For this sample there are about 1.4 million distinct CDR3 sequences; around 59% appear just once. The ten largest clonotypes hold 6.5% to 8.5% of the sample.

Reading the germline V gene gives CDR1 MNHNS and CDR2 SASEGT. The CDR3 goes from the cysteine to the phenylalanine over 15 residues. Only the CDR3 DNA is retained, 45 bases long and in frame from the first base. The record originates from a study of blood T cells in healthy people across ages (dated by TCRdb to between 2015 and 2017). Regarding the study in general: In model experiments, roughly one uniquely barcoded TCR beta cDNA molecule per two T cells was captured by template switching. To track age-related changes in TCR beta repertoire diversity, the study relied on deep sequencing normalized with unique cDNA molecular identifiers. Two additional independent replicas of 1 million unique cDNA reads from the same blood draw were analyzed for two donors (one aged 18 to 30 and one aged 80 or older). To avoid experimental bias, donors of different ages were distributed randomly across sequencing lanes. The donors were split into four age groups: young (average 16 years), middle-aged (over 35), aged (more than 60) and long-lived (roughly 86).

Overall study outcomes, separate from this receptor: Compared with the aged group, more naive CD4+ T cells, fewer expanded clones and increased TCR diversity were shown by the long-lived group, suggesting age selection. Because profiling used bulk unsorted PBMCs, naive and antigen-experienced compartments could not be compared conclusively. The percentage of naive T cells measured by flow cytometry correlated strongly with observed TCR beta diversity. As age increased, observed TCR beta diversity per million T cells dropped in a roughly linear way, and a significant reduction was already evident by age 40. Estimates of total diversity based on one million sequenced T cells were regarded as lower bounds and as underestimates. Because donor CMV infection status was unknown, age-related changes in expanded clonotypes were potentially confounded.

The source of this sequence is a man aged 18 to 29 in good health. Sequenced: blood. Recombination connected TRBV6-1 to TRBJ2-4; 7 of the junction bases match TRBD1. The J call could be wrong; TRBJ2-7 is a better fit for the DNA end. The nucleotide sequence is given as TGTGCCAGCAGTCAAAGACCGGGACAGATCTCCGAGCAGTACTTC. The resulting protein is CASSQRPGQISEQYF.